This T cell receptor beta chain comes out of a study of CD8 T cells in ankylosing spondylitis. Germline loops: CDR1 MNHEY, CDR2 SVGAGI. The CDR3 covers 15 residues. As the method for making TCR beta libraries, quantitative 5'-RACE with molecular barcodes was used. TCRdb called the 5' RACE reads again in MiXCR, with one record for every CDR3 protein. The table lists under 250,000 distinct CDR3 sequences, roughly 8.2% of them singletons. Details on this clonotype: Its antigen is currently unknown. One junction end disagrees with the germline gene, perhaps due to a read error.

Study-level findings and limits: Seemingly distinctive of ankylosing spondylitis blood was a TCR beta motif formed by eight highly homologous variants.

V usage is TRBV6-5 and J usage is TRBJ2-6, with D possibly matching TRBD1 (5 bases). Sequenced: blood, either unsorted or a sorted T cell fraction (not recorded which). This clonotype was obtained from a female donor with ankylosing spondylitis or in good health (not recorded which). CDR3 in amino acids: CASSCQGPGANVLTF. For the CDR3, the DNA is TGTGCCAGCAGTTGCCAGGGTCCTGGGGCCAACGTCCTGACCTTC.